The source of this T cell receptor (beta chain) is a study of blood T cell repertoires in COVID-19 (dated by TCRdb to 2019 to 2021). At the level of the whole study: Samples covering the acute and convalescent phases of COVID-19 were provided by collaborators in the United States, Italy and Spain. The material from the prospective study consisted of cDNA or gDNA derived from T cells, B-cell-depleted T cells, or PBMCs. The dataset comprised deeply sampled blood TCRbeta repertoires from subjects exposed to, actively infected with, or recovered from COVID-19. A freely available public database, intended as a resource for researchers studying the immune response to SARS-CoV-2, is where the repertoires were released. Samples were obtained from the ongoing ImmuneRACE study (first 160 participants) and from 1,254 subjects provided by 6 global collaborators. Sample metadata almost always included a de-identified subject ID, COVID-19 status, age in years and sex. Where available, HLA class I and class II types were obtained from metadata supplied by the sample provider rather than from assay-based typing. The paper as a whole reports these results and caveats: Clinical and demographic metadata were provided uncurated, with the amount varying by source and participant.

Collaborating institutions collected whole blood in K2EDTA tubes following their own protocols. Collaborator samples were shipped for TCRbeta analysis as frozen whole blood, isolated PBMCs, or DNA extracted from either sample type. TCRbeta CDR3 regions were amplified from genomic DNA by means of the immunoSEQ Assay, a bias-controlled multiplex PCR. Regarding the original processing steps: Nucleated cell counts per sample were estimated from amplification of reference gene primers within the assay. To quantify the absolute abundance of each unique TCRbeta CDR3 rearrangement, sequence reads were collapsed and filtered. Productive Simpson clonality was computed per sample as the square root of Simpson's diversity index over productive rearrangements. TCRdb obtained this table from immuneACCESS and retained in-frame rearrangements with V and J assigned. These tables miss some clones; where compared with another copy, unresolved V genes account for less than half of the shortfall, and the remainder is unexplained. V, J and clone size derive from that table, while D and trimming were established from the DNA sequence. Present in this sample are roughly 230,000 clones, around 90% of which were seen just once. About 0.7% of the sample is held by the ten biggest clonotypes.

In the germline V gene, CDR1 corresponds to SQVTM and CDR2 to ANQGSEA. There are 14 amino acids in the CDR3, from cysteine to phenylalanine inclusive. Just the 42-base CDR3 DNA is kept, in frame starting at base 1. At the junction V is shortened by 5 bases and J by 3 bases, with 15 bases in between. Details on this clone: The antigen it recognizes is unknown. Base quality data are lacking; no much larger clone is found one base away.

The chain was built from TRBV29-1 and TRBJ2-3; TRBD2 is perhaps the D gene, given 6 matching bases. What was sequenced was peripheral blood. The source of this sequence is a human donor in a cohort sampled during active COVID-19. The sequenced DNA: TGCAGCGTTCGGGGGAATATTGTAACAGATACGCAGTATTTT. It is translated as CSVRGNIVTDTQYF.